This T cell receptor beta chain was found in a study of T cell changes during pregnancy in multiple sclerosis. Generated by immunoSEQ multiplex PCR, the TCRdb table keeps only in-frame clones and is missing some. This table holds some 42,000 clones, roughly 87% found once. V gave up 6 bases and J gave up 2 bases; unmatched junction bases: 1. The CDR3 consists of 13 residues. The V gene's germline CDR1 is MDHEN and CDR2 SYDVKM. Source: CD4+ T cells from peripheral blood mononuclear cells, taken after pregnancy. The TCR originated in a female donor with multiple sclerosis, enrolled in a pregnancy study. This chain uses TRBV28 with TRBJ2-7; 10 bases are shared with TRBD2. The CDR3 DNA sequence: TGTGCCAGCAGGCTAGCGGGGGCCTACGAGCAGTACTTC. Its protein product is CASRLAGAYEQYF.